This T cell receptor (beta chain) came from a study of blood T cell repertoires in COVID-19. This CDR3 has 16 amino acids. V shed 1 base and J shed 5 bases, with 17 bases lying between them. Per germline, CDR1 KGHSH and CDR2 LQKENI. Produced via immunoSEQ multiplex PCR; TCRdb's table is partial and in-frame only. The table records 200,000 to 300,000 clones, approximately 85% of them present only once. The sequence was obtained from a man in his forties or fifties with acute or convalescent COVID-19. V gene TRBV18 combines with J gene TRBJ2-5; D is possibly TRBD1 (5 bases). The sample was peripheral blood. The DNA for the CDR3 is TGTGCCAGCTCACCACAGTCAGGGTTCGTAGGGGAGACCCAGTACTTC. Protein: CASSPQSGFVGETQYF.